This T cell receptor beta chain was retrieved from a study of radiation and T cells in renal cell carcinoma. Using immunoSEQ multiplex PCR, the repertoire was profiled, and TCRdb retains in-frame clones only, with some absent. The sample lists under 200,000 clones; about 87% were seen once. The V and J ends lost 3 bases and 7 bases respectively, with 24 bases between them. In germline, CDR1 is KGHSH, CDR2 LQKENI. The CDR3 is 18 amino acids. Described time point: blood 4 weeks post-SBRT, at nephrectomy. Sample treatment: 15 Gy SBRT to primary tumor, nephrectomy 4 weeks later. J is TRBJ1-4 and V is TRBV18; D remains ambiguous. The TCR originated in a woman aged 45 to 65 with renal cell carcinoma. The specimen was blood, collected from a patient whose treatment included radiotherapy and nephrectomy. CDR3 nucleotide sequence: TGTGCCAGCTCACCCCAGGATCGAGGACCCCTGAAGAGTGAAAAACTGTTTTTT. Translated, it gives CASSPQDRGPLKSEKLFF. The variable domain in full, completed from reference TRBV18 and TRBJ1-4, reads NAGVMQNPRHLVRRRGQEARLRCSPMKGHSHVYWYRQLPEEGLKFMVYLQKENIIDESGMPKERFSAEFPKEGPSILRIQQVVRGDSAAYFCASSPQDRGPLKSEKLFFGSGTQLSVL.